This TCR beta chain was sequenced for a study of blood T cell repertoires in COVID-19. Turning to the study itself: Collection of acute and convalescent COVID-19 samples took place in the United States, Italy and Spain. PBMCs, B-cell-depleted T cells, or T cells provided the cDNA or gDNA that made up the material.

Original analysis: Amplification of reference gene primers provided the estimated nucleated cell counts. Profiling relied on immunoSEQ multiplex PCR, and the TCRdb table lists in-frame clones only, not all of them. The DNA was the basis for D and trimming; V, J and clone size are from that table. Of some 62,000 clones in the sample, around 80% were seen once. This CDR3 is 11 amino acids long. Between the trimmed V and J ends, which lost 3 bases and 4 bases, there was a span of 2 bases. Seattle's cohort entered during active infection and was followed longitudinally. Input material: peripheral blood. The source of this sequence is a man in his fifties or sixties with COVID-19, enrolled during active disease. The chain combines TRBV12-3 or TRBV12-4 with TRBJ2-3; no clear D gene. The CDR3, as DNA: TGTGCCAGCAGTTTCTCAGATACGCAGTATTTT. It translates to CASSFSDTQYF.